The entry below describes one T cell receptor beta chain. Antigen: not known. cDNA serving as the sequencing template came from extracted, reverse transcribed RNA. Measured with immunoSEQ multiplex PCR; TCRdb has only the in-frame clones, and not every one. This table has about 170,000 clones, about 66% appearing once. Sorted populations comprised CD4+ and CD8+ T cells obtained from PBMCs. Trimming at V came to 4 bases and at J to 1 base, leaving 6 bases not matched to a gene. This CDR3 spans 15 amino acids. In germline, CDR1 is SGHRS, CDR2 YFSETQ. The data were taken from a study of CD8+ T cells in alopecia areata. Whole-study context: Those treated were given oral tofacitinib at 5 to 10 mg twice daily.

Whole-study results and caveats: It was lesional scalp, especially alopecia totalis/universalis, that showed higher clonality than normal scalp.

The receptor comes from a human donor with alopecia areata. This chain connects TRBV5-1 to TRBJ2-7; 9 nucleotides match TRBD2. Source: CD8+ T cells sorted from blood, taken at week 0. DNA of the CDR3: TGCGCCAGCAGCCGGGCGCTAGCGGGGTCCTACGAGCAGTACTTC. This translates into CASSRALAGSYEQYF.